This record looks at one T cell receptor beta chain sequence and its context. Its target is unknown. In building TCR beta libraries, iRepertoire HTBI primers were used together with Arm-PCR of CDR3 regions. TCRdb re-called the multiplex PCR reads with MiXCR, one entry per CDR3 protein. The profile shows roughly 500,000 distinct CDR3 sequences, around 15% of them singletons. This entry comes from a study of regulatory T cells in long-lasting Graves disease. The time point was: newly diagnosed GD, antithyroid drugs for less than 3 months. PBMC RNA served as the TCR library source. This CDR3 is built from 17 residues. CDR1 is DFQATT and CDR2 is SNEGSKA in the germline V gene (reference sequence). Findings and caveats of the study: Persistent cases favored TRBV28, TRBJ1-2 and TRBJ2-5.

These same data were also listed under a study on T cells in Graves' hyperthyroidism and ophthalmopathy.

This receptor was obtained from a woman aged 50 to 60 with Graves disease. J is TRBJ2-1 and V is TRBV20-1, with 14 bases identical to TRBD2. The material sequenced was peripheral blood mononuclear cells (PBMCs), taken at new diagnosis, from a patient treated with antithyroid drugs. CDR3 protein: CSPTGTSGRGILWEQFF. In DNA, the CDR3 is TGCAGCCCCACCGGGACTAGCGGGAGAGGCATCCTTTGGGAGCAGTTCTTC.